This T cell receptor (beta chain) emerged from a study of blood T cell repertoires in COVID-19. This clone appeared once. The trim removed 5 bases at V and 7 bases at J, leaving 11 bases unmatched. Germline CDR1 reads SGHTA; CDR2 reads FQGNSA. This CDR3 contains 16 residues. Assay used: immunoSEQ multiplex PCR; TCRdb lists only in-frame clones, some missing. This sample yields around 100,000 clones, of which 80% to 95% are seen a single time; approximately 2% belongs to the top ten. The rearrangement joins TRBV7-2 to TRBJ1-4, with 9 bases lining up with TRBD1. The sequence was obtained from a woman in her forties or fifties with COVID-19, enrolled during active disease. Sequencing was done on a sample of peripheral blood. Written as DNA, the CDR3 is TGTGCCAGCAGCACCCGAAACAGGGGGCCAGGTGAAAAACTGTTTTTT. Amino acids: CASSTRNRGPGEKLFF.